This T cell receptor (beta chain) derives from a study of blood T cell repertoires in COVID-19. Method: immunoSEQ multiplex PCR; TCRdb's copy keeps in-frame clones and lacks some. Among approximately 180,000 clones listed, around 82% were seen once. Residents of 20 to 25 US areas, aged about 18 to 89 years, made up the participants. The sequence derives from a woman in her forties or fifties with acute COVID-19. Material: PBMCs or T cells enriched from blood (not recorded which).

CDR3 coding DNA: TGTGCCAGCAGCTTGGGAACTAATGGCTACACCTTC. This gives the protein CASSLGTNGYTF. This chain uses TRBV5-4 with TRBJ1-2; no firm D call. Germline assignment: CDR1 SGHNT and CDR2 YYREEE (reference sequence). Trimming stripped 0 bases from V and 6 bases from J, with 6 bases between. The length of the CDR3 is 12 residues.